This TCR beta chain derives from a study of CD8 T cells in ankylosing spondylitis (dated by TCRdb to about 2017). Background on the whole study: T cell receptor beta repertoires were profiled in healthy donors and ankylosing spondylitis patients so that disease-linked TCR variants could be found. The full study cohort was made up of 25 ankylosing spondylitis patients and 108 healthy donors. Samples of peripheral blood were taken, and for ankylosing spondylitis patients, synovial fluid was collected as well. General conclusions and limits of the study: A CD8+ phenotype was shown by the disease-linked clones, which were found at relatively low frequencies in peripheral blood. Blood from ankylosing spondylitis patients appeared to be characterized by a TCR beta motif made up of eight highly homologous amino acid variants. Some of the motif variants had been reported before in the synovial fluid and blood of reactive arthritis patients, a finding that suggests common disease-initiation mechanisms. The disease-linked clones were reported as significantly enriched in matched synovial fluid samples from ankylosing spondylitis patients.

This clonotype was found many times. The clone's antigen remains unknown. No much larger clonotype is one base removed from it; base qualities were not supplied. Instrument used: Illumina HiSeq 2500. Quantitative 5'-RACE with molecular barcodes was used to prepare TCR beta libraries. Turning to the authors' computational methods: To identify disease-linked TCR variants, a new computational method was used, one built on a probabilistic model of VDJ rearrangement. The raw public reads went through TCRdb reprocessing: fastp at Q25, MiXCR clone calling, in-frame beta chains kept. Duplicate CDR3 protein sequences are folded into a single record with the most common DNA and genes. These V and J calls derive from TCRdb rather than the authors' analysis. The sample table records more than 150,000 distinct CDR3 sequences; 18% of these occur just once. The top ten constitute around 4% of the sample. Counted from cysteine to phenylalanine, this CDR3 has 16 amino acids. The retained sequence is limited to the CDR3, 48 bases, with the frame set at the first base. V loses 2 bases, J loses 3 bases, and the germline ends lie 14 bases apart. The CDR1 and CDR2 encoded by the germline V gene are SGHRS and YFSETQ.

The chain couples TRBV5-1 to TRBJ2-2; 6 matching bases give a weak D call of TRBD1. The TCR sequence derives from a male donor between 5 and 35 years old with ankylosing spondylitis or in good health (not recorded which). Donor details come from another sample of the same person, matched by shared clones. Material for sequencing was blood, either unsorted or a sorted T cell fraction (not recorded which). The DNA reads TGCGCCAGCAGCTTCGGACAGAACCTACACACCGGGGAGCTGTTTTTT. Protein translation: CASSFGQNLHTGELFF.